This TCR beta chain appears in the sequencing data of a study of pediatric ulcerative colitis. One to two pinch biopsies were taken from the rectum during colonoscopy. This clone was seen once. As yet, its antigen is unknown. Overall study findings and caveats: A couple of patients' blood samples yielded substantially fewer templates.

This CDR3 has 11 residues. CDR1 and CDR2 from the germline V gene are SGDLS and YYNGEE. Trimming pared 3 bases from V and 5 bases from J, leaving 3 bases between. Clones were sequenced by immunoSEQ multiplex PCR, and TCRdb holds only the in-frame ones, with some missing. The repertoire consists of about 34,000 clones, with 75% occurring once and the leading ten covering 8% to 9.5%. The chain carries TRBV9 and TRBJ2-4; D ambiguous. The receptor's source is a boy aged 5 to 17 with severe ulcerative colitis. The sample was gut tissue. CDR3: CASSAENIQYF. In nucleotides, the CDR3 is TGTGCCAGCAGCGCAGAAAACATTCAGTACTTC.